Below, one T cell receptor beta chain is given with its context. The method was immunoSEQ multiplex PCR; TCRdb's version includes in-frame clones alone and lacks a portion of them. This sample has approximately 80,000 clones; 60% to 85% occur once, and the top ten carry over 20%. CDR1 and CDR2 (germline): SGHTA, FQGNSA. The CDR3 consists of 15 residues. The trim removed 5 bases at V and 4 bases at J, leaving 6 bases unmatched. This specimen belongs to a study of radiotherapy plus CTLA-4 blockade in lung cancer. This TCR was recovered from a human donor with non-small cell lung cancer whose response to radiotherapy plus ipilimumab could not be evaluated. Some clones in this sample may be carry-over from other donors' samples. V gene TRBV7-2 combines with J gene TRBJ2-3, with 10 bases fitting TRBD2. This sample comprised peripheral blood, obtained from a patient treated with radiotherapy plus ipilimumab. The CDR3 coding sequence is TGTGCCAGCAGCCTAGTAGCGGGGGGCCCAGATACGCAGTATTTT. Translating it yields CASSLVAGGPDTQYF.